The 8 T cell receptor beta chains presented below share a single source sample, sequenced in a study of blood T cells in healthy people across ages. For the second PCR, which ran for roughly 6 to 12 cycles, a sample-barcoded 5' primer and a J-beta primer mix were used. TCRdb fed the 5' RACE reads into MiXCR, producing one record per CDR3 protein. This table has 1.5 million or so distinct CDR3 sequences, 42% appearing once. Sequenced material: blood. Receptors were obtained from a woman between 18 and 30 years old in good health.

The CDR3 nucleotides are TGTGCCAGCAGTTACTCGACGGGGCTCGGGTACAATGAGCAGTTCTTC. It codes for CASSYSTGLGYNEQFF. The chain couples TRBV6-5 to TRBJ2-1, with D possibly called TRBD1 or TRBD2 (5 bases each). The CDR3 length is 16 residues. V lost 0 bases to trimming and J lost 4 bases, with 13 bases between them. Germline CDR1 and CDR2: MNHEY and SVGAGI.

The sample holds a few counts of this clonotype. The chain couples TRBV10-3 to TRBJ2-3, with 7 bases identical to TRBD2. This CDR3 region has 15 residues. With V trimmed by 3 bases and J by 4 bases, 7 bases remained unmatched. Germline CDR1 and CDR2: ENHRY and SYGVKD. The chain's CDR3 is CAISEMGGSPDTQYF. CDR3 DNA: TGTGCCATCAGTGAAATGGGCGGGAGCCCAGATACGCAGTATTTT.

V usage is TRBV9 and J usage is TRBJ2-5; D unclear. Trimming removed 0 bases at V and 11 bases at J, with 17 bases between. The CDR3 consists of 14 residues. The germline CDR1 and CDR2 sequences are SGDLS and YYNGEE. CDR3 in DNA: TGTGCCAGCAGCGTAGGTAGTCAGACCAATGAGCAGTACTTC. This translates into CASSVGSQTNEQYF.

The chain combines TRBV12-5 with TRBJ2-3, with 7 bases fitting TRBD2. After removal of 3 bases from V and 2 bases from J, the junction contained 11 bases not matched to a gene. This CDR3 region has 17 residues. Germline V gene sequence: CDR1 LGHNT, CDR2 FRNRAP. As DNA, the CDR3 is TGTGCTAGTGGTTTAGGCCCATCTAGCGGAAACACAGATACGCAGTATTTT. It codes for CASGLGPSSGNTDTQYF.

This clonotype occurred many times. J is TRBJ2-4 and V is TRBV12-3 or TRBV12-4, with D unresolved. V lost 6 bases and J lost 0, with 9 bases in between. The CDR3 has 14 amino acids. CDR3 region: CASSLRLAKNIQYF. The CDR3 region has the DNA TGTGCCAGCAGCCTGCGTCTAGCCAAAAACATTCAGTACTTC.

This clonotype occurred many times. The chain joins TRBV6-5 to TRBJ2-4; D call uncertain. The germline V gene has CDR1 MNHEY and CDR2 SVGAGI. Between the trimmed V and J ends, which lost 8 bases and 0 bases, there was a span of 11 bases. CDR3 size: 14 residues. The CDR3 is CASQATLAKNIQYF. Written as DNA, the CDR3 is TGTGCCAGCCAGGCAACACTAGCCAAAAACATTCAGTACTTC.

Notes on this clonotype: A much larger clonotype is one base distant, so this may be a read error. This chain uses TRBV7-2 with TRBJ2-1; 10 bases agree with TRBD2. V lost 5 bases to trimming and J lost 6 bases; unmatched junction nucleotides: 4. Germline V gene data show CDR1 as SGHTA and CDR2 as FQGNSA. This CDR3 is built from 14 residues. CDR3 in amino acids: CASSVGLAANEQFF. The CDR3 DNA reads TGTGCCAGCAGCGTAGGACTAGCGGCCAATGAGCAGTTCTTC.

V is TRBV6-1 and J is TRBJ1-2, with 7 positions matching TRBD1. Germline V lookup: CDR1 MNHNS, CDR2 SASEGT. The J segment lost 2 bases and the V segment lost 9 bases, leaving 12 bases of the junction unmatched. This CDR3 is built from 15 residues. CDR3 sequence (DNA): TGTGCCAGTCCGGTTCCGGGACAGTCGAACTATGGCTACACCTTC. Its translation: CASPVPGQSNYGYTF.